Sequencing of this T cell receptor beta chain was carried out in a study of prognosis after radiotherapy for stage I lung cancer. The wider study: Operability status for all non-small cell lung cancer patients was recorded as medically inoperable. Patients numbered roughly 13 men and over five women, aged about 53 to 84 with a median of around 76 years. Study-level results: Stereotactic body radiation therapy was followed by a fall in unique TCR clone counts, with a median of roughly 10,000 versus 7,000.

As regards this clonotype: Antigen specificity is unknown.

The germline gives CDR1 MGHRA, CDR2 YSYEKL. The length of the CDR3 is 15 residues. Unmatched junction bases numbered 8, after V lost 7 bases and J lost 2 bases. Researchers used two-round multiplex PCR to amplify TCR beta CDR3 starting from genomic DNA. Primers (each specific to one TRBV or TRBJ gene) were used in first-round PCR. One entry per CDR3 protein, called by TCRdb with MiXCR from the multiplex PCR reads. The data contain about 22,000 distinct CDR3 sequences, approximately 45% of them singletons. This chain links TRBV4-1 with TRBJ2-7; TRBD2 aligns across 10 bases. The TCR comes from a donor at least 50 years old with non-small cell lung cancer. Sequencing used PBMCs, obtained before or after stereotactic body radiation therapy (not recorded which). CDR3 loop: CASMQLAGSPYEQYF. The CDR3 nucleotides are TGCGCCAGCATGCAACTAGCGGGGAGTCCCTACGAGCAGTACTTC.